This T cell receptor beta chain originates from a study of tumor-infiltrating lymphocytes in primary liver carcinoma. Overall study: Patients, male and female, were 30 to 69 years old. Samples produced roughly 3.5 to 7.5 million productive TCRbeta reads, comparable across tissue types.

TCR beta cDNA was made from approximately 540 ng total RNA with a constant-region primer. For TCR beta, libraries were produced by three nested multiplex PCR rounds using slightly modified ARM-PCR. Researchers ran the first two PCR rounds for roughly 10 cycles each with TRBV1-TRBV30 forward primers and a C-beta reverse primer. TCRdb fed the multiplex PCR reads into MiXCR, producing one record per CDR3 protein. The table has 35,000 to 40,000 distinct CDR3 sequences, roughly 74% seen once; the top ten hold 37%. Per germline, CDR1 MNHEY and CDR2 SVGAGI. CDR3 length equals 12 residues. V shed 8 bases and J shed 4 bases, with 12 bases lying between them. Study-wide results and limits: Overlap in tumor-adjacent and tumor-blood pairs fell below that of tumor region pairs. Tumor top-250-clone fraction significantly exceeded that of blood (p = 0.039).

Taking about 17-31 mg of unsorted bulk tissue, the authors co-extracted RNA and DNA. Note on this clonotype: Its antigen is unknown. No conserved phenylalanine or tryptophan is present at the end of the CDR3, so a read error is the likely explanation.

The sequence derives from a man in his forties or fifties with primary liver carcinoma and hepatitis B virus infection. The sequenced sample consisted of tumor-adjacent normal liver tissue. The chain uses TRBV6-5 and TRBJ2-7, with D maybe TRBD1 (5 bases). The CDR3 region has the DNA TGTGCCAGCTGTTCCTCAGGGTACGAGCAGTACCTC. This sequence encodes CASCSSGYEQYL.